This is a list of T cell receptor beta chains from one sample in a study of regulatory T cells in long-lasting Graves disease. TCRdb independently ran MiXCR on the multiplex PCR reads; one entry per CDR3 protein. Among 500,000 or so distinct CDR3 sequences listed, 15% to 20% were seen once. The same sample was also studied in work on T cells in Graves' hyperthyroidism and ophthalmopathy.

Sequencing was performed on peripheral blood mononuclear cells (PBMCs), taken at new diagnosis, from a patient treated with antithyroid drugs. Receptor source: a woman aged 35-60 years with Graves disease. Both conserved end residues are part of each CDR3. The D gene is left open where the match is weak. Clone size is shown for a subset of rows, as once, few, many or a class of expanded clone.

many	TRBD1	14	TRBV27	TRBJ2-7	TGTGCCAGCTCAGACCCCTGGACAGGGGACGAGCAGTACTTC	CASSDPWTGDEQYF
.	TRBD2	15	TRBV27	TRBJ2-1	TGTGCCAGCAGTTTATGGACTAGCGGGAGAGATGAGCAGTTCTTC	CASSLWTSGRDEQFF
few	TRBD2	18	TRBV10-2	TRBJ2-5	TGCGCCAGCAGTGAGCCCTACCGATTACTAGCGGGGGAAGAGACCCAGTACTTC	CASSEPYRLLAGEETQYF
many	TRBD1	16	TRBV13	TRBJ2-3	TGTGCCAGCAGCTCGGACAGGGGGGTCTCCACAGATACGCAGTATTTT	CASSSDRGVSTDTQYF
few	TRBD1	15	TRBV9	TRBJ2-6	TGTGCCAGCAGCGTTACAGGGGCTGGGGCCAACGTCCTGACTTTC	CASSVTGAGANVLTF
.	TRBD2	16	TRBV9	TRBJ2-2	TGTGCCAGCAGCGCCCTGGGAGGGTTCGACACCGGGGAGCTGTTTTTT	CASSALGGFDTGELFF
few	.	14	TRBV3-1	TRBJ2-3	TGTGCCAGCAGCGCAGTTTCTCCCAGGGATACGCAGTATTTT	CASSAVSPRDTQYF
many	.	15	TRBV6-2/TRBV6-3	TRBJ1-5	TGTGCCAGCAGTTCATGGGACGTTAGCAATCAGCCCCAGCATTTT	CASSSWDVSNQPQHF
few	.	14	TRBV30	TRBJ2-5	TGTGCCTGGAATGCGCGACAGGTTCAAGAGACCCAGTACTTC	CAWNARQVQETQYF
many	.	17	TRBV12-3/TRBV12-4	TRBJ1-6	TGTGCCAGCAGTTTGAACCACGGGCCGCGGGCCCGCTCACCCCTCCACTTT	CASSLNHGPRARSPLHF
few	TRBD2	17	TRBV3-1	TRBJ2-1	TGTGCCAGCAGCCAAGAGGGCCTAGCGGGGCTTTACAATGAGCAGTTCTTC	CASSQEGLAGLYNEQFF
few	.	13	TRBV12-3/TRBV12-4	TRBJ1-1	TGTGCCAGCAGCCATCGAAACCGGCCTGAAGCTTTCTTT	CASSHRNRPEAFF
many	.	16	TRBV4-1	TRBJ1-1	TGCGCCAGCAGCCAAGTTTCGGCCATGGGGGATAGAGAAGCTTTCTTT	CASSQVSAMGDREAFF
few	TRBD2	15	TRBV9	TRBJ2-3	TGTGCCAGCGGGGGTTTAGCGGGGGCGGGGGATACGCAGTATTTT	CASGGLAGAGDTQYF
.	.	14	TRBV7-9	TRBJ1-5	TGTGCCAGCAGCTCCGACAATCGCAATCAGCCCCAGCATTTT	CASSSDNRNQPQHF
few	TRBD1	15	TRBV3-1	TRBJ1-2	TGTGCCAGCAGCCAGACGACAGGGGGAAACTATGGCTACACCTTC	CASSQTTGGNYGYTF
.	TRBD1	13	TRBV20-1	TRBJ1-1	TGCAGTGCTAGAGATGCCGGGGACAGGGTAGCTTTCTTT	CSARDAGDRVAFF
many	.	11	TRBV28	TRBJ1-2	TGTGCCAGCAGAGTGGGCTATGGCTACACCTTC	CASRVGYGYTF
.	TRBD2	16	TRBV15	TRBJ2-3	TGTGCCACCAGCACCCGGACTAGCGGGGCCTTCGATACGCAGTATTTT	CATSTRTSGAFDTQYF
.	.	14	TRBV27	TRBJ2-7	TGTGCCAGCAGTTTGGGGACCCCGTCAATCGAGCAGTACTTC	CASSLGTPSIEQYF
few	.	14	TRBV5-1	TRBJ2-2	TGCGCCAGCAATGTGATGATGAACACCGGGGAGCTGTTTTTT	CASNVMMNTGELFF
.	.	15	TRBV20-1	TRBJ1-4	TGCAGTGCTAGAGATCCTACAGGGAATAATGAAAAACTGTTTTTT	CSARDPTGNNEKLFF
few	.	18	TRBV4-1	TRBJ2-2	TGCGCCAGCAGCCAAGTCCTTACTAGGATGACGAACACCGGGGAGCTGTTTTTT	CASSQVLTRMTNTGELFF
many	.	13	TRBV12-3/TRBV12-4	TRBJ2-1	TGTGCCAGCAGTGCCCCCCCCAACAATGAGCAGTTCTTC	CASSAPPNNEQFF
many	.	16	TRBV3-1	TRBJ1-1	TGTGCCAGCAGCCAGATGGTGACCGGGACGCCCTTTGGAGCTTTCTTT	CASSQMVTGTPFGAFF
many	.	15	TRBV11-2	TRBJ2-1	TGTGCCAGCAGCTTAGACGGGGTCAGTCCGAATGAGCAGTTCTTC	CASSLDGVSPNEQFF